The 7 T cell receptor beta chains below were found in one sample sequenced in a study of T-cell reconstitution after alpha-beta-depleted transplantation in children. Study conclusions and caveats: Two months or so post-transplant, alpha-beta T cells reportedly derived from several hundred expanded graft clones.

Unique molecular identifiers were built into the TCRbeta library. TCRdb analysed the PCR reads with MiXCR anew, one entry per CDR3 protein. The data contain roughly 30,000 distinct CDR3 sequences, around 7% of them singletons. These receptors lack a known antigen. The starting material was peripheral blood, obtained 60 days after TCRalphabeta/CD19-depleted stem cell transplant. These receptors all stem from a child younger than two who had a stem cell transplant for acute myeloid leukemia, so the T cells may come from the graft donor.

The chain's CDR3 is CASSVAGGNNEQFF. CDR3 nucleotide sequence: TGTGCCAGCAGTGTGGCGGGAGGGAACAATGAGCAGTTCTTC. The chain has TRBV6-4 and TRBJ2-1; TRBD2 agrees at 9 bases. V lost 4 bases, J lost 5 bases, and 3 bases stayed unmatched. The CDR3 spans 14 residues. Germline V CDR1 and CDR2: MRHNA, SNTAGT.

DNA for the CDR3: TGTGCCACCAGCAGGGACCGCCTCGACGAGCAGTACTTC. Translation: CATSRDRLDEQYF. The chain links TRBV15 to TRBJ2-7; D is unresolved. From germline, CDR1 is LNHNV and CDR2 YYDKDF (reference sequence). V dropped 3 bases and J dropped 5 bases, with 11 bases sitting between them. The CDR3 runs to 13 residues. Complete variable domain (other parts from reference TRBV15 and TRBJ2-7): DAMVIQNPRYQVTQFGKPVTLSCSQTLNHNVMYWYQQKSSQAPKLLFHYYDKDFNNEADTPDNFQSRRPNTSFCFLDIRSPGLGDTAMYLCATSRDRLDEQYFGPGTRLTVT.

This clonotype was picked up many times. The chain joins TRBV28 to TRBJ1-6; no firm D call. CDR3 size: 12 residues. Trimming cost V 2 bases and J 10 bases, with 6 bases left between them. Germline V gene lookup returns CDR1 MDHEN and CDR2 SYDVKM. CDR3 DNA: TGTGCCAGCAGTTTAAACGGATCACCCCTCCACTTT. It yields the protein CASSLNGSPLHF.

This clonotype was seen ten or more times. The CDR3 DNA reads TGTGCCAGCAGCTCCCTCAGGGGGCAGGGTGAAGCTTTCTTT. Its translation: CASSSLRGQGEAFF. This chain uses TRBV11-2 with TRBJ1-1; 8 nucleotides align to TRBD1. The CDR3 totals 14 residues. Germline V lookup: CDR1 SGHAT, CDR2 FQNNGV. With 4 bases clipped from V and 7 bases from J, the junction kept 8 bases outside the gene matches.

In this sample, this clonotype turned up many times. This chain links TRBV7-9 with TRBJ1-2, with no clear D. V was cut by 7 bases and J by 3 bases, with 15 bases left in between. The CDR3 is made up of 14 amino acids. CDR1 is SEHNR, CDR2 FQNEAQ, per germline (reference sequence). In nucleotides, the CDR3 is TGTGCCAGCATCCCTTTCGGGCAGGACTATGGCTACACCTTC. It yields the protein CASIPFGQDYGYTF.

This clonotype was observed at least ten times. The chain couples TRBV29-1 to TRBJ2-1; D may correspond to TRBD1 or TRBD2 (5 bases each). V lost 1 base and J lost 4, with 8 bases in between. Germline CDR1 is SQVTM and CDR2 is ANQGSEA. The CDR3 consists of 13 residues. The CDR3 DNA sequence: TGCAGCGTTGAAGTGGGACGGTACAATGAGCAGTTCTTC. Translating gives CSVEVGRYNEQFF.

This clonotype was detected many times. The rearrangement links TRBV9 to TRBJ1-6; no definite D call. Deletions cut 0 bases from V and 10 bases from J, with 11 bases between. Germline V gene lookup returns CDR1 SGDLS and CDR2 YYNGEE. This CDR3 is built from 14 residues. The CDR3 loop reads CASSVVEGKSPLHF. The CDR3 bases are TGTGCCAGCAGCGTAGTGGAGGGAAAATCACCCCTCCACTTT.